One and the same sample provided the 17 T cell receptor beta chains below, sequenced in a study of cytomegalovirus exposure and HLA in healthy donors. The PCR employed 60 Vbeta primers together with 13 Jbeta primers. Method: immunoSEQ multiplex PCR; TCRdb's copy keeps in-frame clones and lacks some. The sample carries 50,000 to 65,000 clones, 82% recorded once. The sequenced sample was PBMCs. The receptor set was obtained from a woman younger than 30 in good health and CMV-seronegative.

This chain links TRBV28 with TRBJ1-3; unclear D gene. Germline V gene lookup returns CDR1 MDHEN and CDR2 SYDVKM. V lost 6 bases to trimming and J lost 3 bases, with 12 bases between them. The CDR3 sequence is 14 residues long. CDR3 loop: CASSEIRRGNTIYF. DNA for the CDR3: TGTGCCAGCAGCGAGATACGCCGTGGAAACACCATATATTTT.

The gene calls are TRBV6-5 and TRBJ2-5; 7 bases map to TRBD1. V trimming: 6 bases; J trimming: 4 bases; junction bases outside the gene matches: 11. The CDR3 sequence is 15 residues long. CDR1 is MNHEY, CDR2 SVGAGI, per germline. In nucleotides, the CDR3 is TGTGCCAGCAGCAAACAGGGGCAATACGGAGAGACCCAGTACTTC. Protein: CASSKQGQYGETQYF.

J is TRBJ1-2 and V is TRBV7-2; no reliable D call. V lost 5 bases and J lost 2, with 15 bases in between. Germline CDR1 is SGHTA and CDR2 is FQGNSA. The CDR3 covers 15 residues. The CDR3 sequence: CASSPTTEPNYGYTF. Written as DNA, the CDR3 is TGTGCCAGCAGCCCCACCACAGAACCCAACTATGGCTACACCTTC.

The CDR3 nucleotides are TGCGCCAGCAGTTCGACAGGGGTCACAGATACGCAGTATTTT. The encoded protein is CASSSTGVTDTQYF. The rearrangement links TRBV5-1 to TRBJ2-3, with 8 positions matching TRBD1. With 5 bases clipped from V and 2 bases from J, the junction kept 4 bases outside the gene matches. Germline-derived CDR1 and CDR2 are SGHRS and YFSETQ. This CDR3 has 14 amino acids.

This clone came up once. This sequence joins TRBV13 and TRBJ2-6, with D perhaps TRBD2 (5 bases). Per the germline V gene, CDR1 is PRHDT and CDR2 is FYEKMQ (reference sequence). The CDR3 covers 15 residues. V lost 2 bases to trimming and J lost 2 bases, with 7 bases between them. This chain's CDR3 is CASSLWGAGANVLTF. The CDR3 coding sequence is TGTGCCAGCAGCTTATGGGGAGCTGGGGCCAACGTCCTGACTTTC.

V is TRBV9 and J is TRBJ2-3; 10 bases line up with TRBD2. CDR1 is SGDLS, CDR2 YYNGEE, per germline. CDR3 length equals 18 residues. V gave up 4 bases and J gave up 5 bases; unmatched junction bases: 16. This CDR3 is CASSPIGFSGRYQDTQYF. In DNA, the CDR3 is TGTGCCAGCAGCCCGATAGGTTTTAGCGGGAGGTATCAAGATACGCAGTATTTT.

This clone was detected once. CDR3: CASSPGGGSLAKNIQYF. The DNA for the CDR3 is TGTGCCAGCAGCCCGGGGGGGGGCTCACTAGCCAAAAACATTCAGTACTTC. The chain links TRBV11-3 to TRBJ2-4; TRBD2 matches 8 bases. Germline V gene lookup returns CDR1 SGHNT and CDR2 YENEEA. CDR3 length equals 17 residues. Unmatched junction bases numbered 9, after V lost 5 bases and J lost 0 bases.

The rearrangement joins TRBV27 to TRBJ2-1, with TRBD2 identical over 15 bases. J gave up 7 bases and V 5 bases, and 9 bases lay outside the gene matches. This CDR3 is built from 17 residues. CDR1 and CDR2 (germline): MNHEY, SMNVEV (reference sequence). The CDR3 coding sequence is TGTGCCAGCAGTACACCCCCGGGACTAGCGGGAGGTAATGAGCAGTTCTTC. Translated, it gives CASSTPPGLAGGNEQFF.

There are a few counts of this clone. The genes are TRBV28 and TRBJ2-5; 8 positions agree with TRBD2. Germline lookup yields CDR1 MDHEN and CDR2 SYDVKM. The CDR3 totals 15 residues. V dropped 7 bases and J dropped 3; count of bases not matched to a gene: 10. The CDR3 coding sequence is TGTGCCAGCATTAATAGCGGGAAAAGGAAAGAGACCCAGTACTTC. This sequence encodes CASINSGKRKETQYF. The full variable domain, completed using reference TRBV28 and TRBJ2-5, is DVKVTQSSRYLVKRTGEKVFLECVQDMDHENMFWYRQDPGLGLRLIYFSYDVKMKEKGDIPEGYSVSREKKERFSLILESASTNQTSMYLCASINSGKRKETQYFGPGTRLLVL.

The rearrangement links TRBV5-6 to TRBJ1-1, with TRBD1 as a possible D gene (6 bases). The CDR3 contains 18 residues. Trimming removed 4 bases from V and 0 bases from J, with 22 bases in between. From germline, CDR1 is SGHDT and CDR2 YYEEEE. Here the CDR3 reads CASSTIRFPGHMNTEAFF. In DNA form, the CDR3 reads TGTGCCAGCAGCACTATAAGGTTCCCGGGACACATGAACACTGAAGCTTTCTTT.

The chain links TRBV7-8 to TRBJ2-1, with 10 bases aligning to TRBD2. The CDR3 sequence is 17 residues long. V shed 3 bases, J shed 7 bases, and the junction held 12 bases outside the gene matches. Germline V gene lookup returns CDR1 SGHVS and CDR2 FQNEAQ. The CDR3 is CASSFSFGIAGGNEQFF. Here the CDR3 DNA reads TGTGCCAGCAGCTTTTCGTTCGGAATAGCGGGAGGTAATGAGCAGTTCTTC.

A note on this clone: One end of the junction is discordant with germline, which a read error may explain. This chain joins TRBV28 and TRBJ2-4; weak D call: TRBD2 (5 bases). CDR1 and CDR2 from the germline V gene are MDHEN and SYDVKM. The CDR3 consists of 12 residues. As DNA, the CDR3 is TGTGCCAGCAGTTTATCCGGGAACAGTCAGTACTTC. This encodes CASSLSGNSQYF. Full variable domain (outside the CDR3, taken from reference TRBV28 and TRBJ2-4): DVKVTQSSRYLVKRTGEKVFLECVQDMDHENMFWYRQDPGLGLRLIYFSYDVKMKEKGDIPEGYSVSREKKERFSLILESASTNQTSMYLCASSLSGNSQYFGAGTRLSVL.

The CDR3 coding sequence is TGTGCCTGGAGTGTAGCGGTTCAGACGAACACTGAAGCTTTCTTT. Translation: CAWSVAVQTNTEAFF. The V call is TRBV30, the J call TRBJ1-1; D is unclear. V lost 0 bases and J lost 1, with 12 bases in between. CDR1 and CDR2 (germline): GTSNPN, SVGIG (reference sequence). This CDR3 has 15 amino acids.

This clone occurred a few times. The genes are TRBV5-1 and TRBJ1-5, with a tentative D call TRBD1 (5 bases). Germline V lookup: CDR1 SGHRS, CDR2 YFSETQ. V gave up 0 bases and J gave up 3 bases, with 16 bases separating them. There are 17 residues in the CDR3. CDR3 DNA: TGCGCCAGCAGCTTGGGGGGTGGGGGGAACTTCAATCAGCCCCAGCATTTT. Translation gives CASSLGGGGNFNQPQHF.

This sequence joins TRBV6-5 and TRBJ2-1, with TRBD1 identical over 8 bases. Trimming took 6 bases from V and 4 from J; bases not matched to a gene: 5. CDR1 and CDR2 (germline): MNHEY, SVGAGI. CDR3 length: 14 amino acids. CDR3 in amino acids: CASRDREVYNEQFF. The CDR3 bases are TGTGCCAGCAGGGACAGGGAAGTTTACAATGAGCAGTTCTTC.

The chain couples TRBV10-3 to TRBJ1-1; D remains ambiguous. Germline V CDR1 and CDR2: ENHRY, SYGVKD. The V end lost 5 bases, the J end lost 1 base, and 17 bases lay between the germline ends. The CDR3 consists of 16 residues. CDR3 residues: CAISSSLAAANTEAFF. CDR3 coding DNA: TGTGCCATCAGTTCTTCTTTAGCGGCAGCGAACACTGAAGCTTTCTTT.

V gene TRBV19 combines with J gene TRBJ1-5; 10 nucleotides line up with TRBD1. The CDR3 sequence is 16 residues long. The V gene end was trimmed by 5 bases and the J gene end by 10 bases; junction bases not matched to a gene: 14. Germline values: CDR1 LNHDA, CDR2 SQIVND (reference sequence). CDR3: CASSPVSGTGDLPQHF. The CDR3 coding sequence is TGTGCCAGTAGTCCGGTATCCGGGACAGGGGATCTCCCCCAGCATTTT. Filled out from reference TRBV19 and TRBJ1-5, the complete variable domain reads DGGITQSPKYLFRKEGQNVTLSCEQNLNHDAMYWYRQDPGQGLRLIYYSQIVNDFQKGDIAEGYSVSREKKESFPLTVTSAQKNPTAFYLCASSPVSGTGDLPQHFGDGTRLSIL.